This T cell receptor beta chain was obtained from a study of OX40 agonist ivuxolimab in advanced cancers. Looking at the study overall: Eligibility admitted prior anti-PD-1, anti-PD-L1 or anti-CTLA-4 therapy; around 42% had some. Partial responses were observed in three patients, of whom one had hepatocellular carcinoma and two had cutaneous melanoma.

Autoimmune disease history or systemic immunosuppression barred patients. This table comes from immunoSEQ multiplex PCR, and its TCRdb copy is limited to in-frame clones, with some not included. The sample records around 77,000 clones, 75% to 95% being singletons. CDR1 SGHAT and CDR2 FQDESV come from the germline V gene (reference sequence). The CDR3 has 14 residues. Trimming removed 1 base from V and 4 bases from J, with 10 bases in between. Notes on this clone: Its cognate antigen is unknown.

Findings and caveats of the study: Some of the nonresponding patients also showed low levels of normalized T-cell clonal expansion.

The specimen was CD4+ or CD8+ T cells sorted from blood, collected in a trial of the OX40 agonist ivuxolimab. The chain couples TRBV11-1 to TRBJ1-1, with D maybe TRBD1 (6 bases). The clonotype originates from an adult with an advanced solid tumor such as melanoma, head and neck, liver or kidney cancer. DNA of the CDR3: TGTGCCAGCAGCTTAGAGGAGGGGGGCACTGAAGCTTTCTTT. It is translated as CASSLEEGGTEAFF. Complete variable domain (other parts from reference TRBV11-1 and TRBJ1-1): EAEVAQSPRYKITEKSQAVAFWCDPISGHATLYWYRQILGQGPELLVQFQDESVVDDSQLPKDRFSAERLKGVDSTLKIQPAELGDSAMYLCASSLEEGGTEAFFGQGTRLTVV.